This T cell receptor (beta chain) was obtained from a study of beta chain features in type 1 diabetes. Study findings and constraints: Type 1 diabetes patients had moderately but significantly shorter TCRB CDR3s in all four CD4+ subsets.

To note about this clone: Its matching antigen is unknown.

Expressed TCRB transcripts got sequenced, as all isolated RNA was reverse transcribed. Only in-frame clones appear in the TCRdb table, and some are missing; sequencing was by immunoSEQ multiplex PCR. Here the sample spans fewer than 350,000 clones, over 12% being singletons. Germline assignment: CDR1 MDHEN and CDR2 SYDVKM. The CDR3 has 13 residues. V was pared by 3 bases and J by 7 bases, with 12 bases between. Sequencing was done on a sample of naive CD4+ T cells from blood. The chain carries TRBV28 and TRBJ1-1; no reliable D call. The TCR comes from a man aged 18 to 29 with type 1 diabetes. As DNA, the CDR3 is TGTGCCAGCAGTTTGCCCCAGATTCATGAAGCTTTCTTT. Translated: CASSLPQIHEAFF.